These 14 T cell receptor beta chains came from one sample sequenced in a study of siplizumab effects on memory and regulatory T cells. Sequencing used immunoSEQ multiplex PCR; TCRdb keeps in-frame clones, though not all of them. The sample has about 120,000 clones; 93% are singletons. The specimen was non-Treg CD4+ T cells sorted from blood. These receptors all come from a human donor in good health.

This chain joins TRBV6-5 and TRBJ2-7; D not resolved. V was cut by 0 bases and J by 3 bases, with 9 bases left in between. The CDR3 runs to 14 residues. Germline assignment: CDR1 MNHEY and CDR2 SVGAGI. The CDR3 spells CASSYSSSHYEQYF. The CDR3 nucleotides are TGTGCCAGCAGTTACTCGTCGAGCCACTACGAGCAGTACTTC.

This sequence joins TRBV7-9 and TRBJ1-2, with 7 positions matching TRBD1. The ends lost 4 bases at V and 7 bases at J; junction bases unmatched: 9. The CDR3 has 14 amino acids. Germline V CDR1 and CDR2: SEHNR, FQNEAQ (reference sequence). The CDR3 DNA reads as TGTGCCAGCAGCTCCCTGATAGGGGGCTTTGGCTACACCTTC. Amino acid sequence: CASSSLIGGFGYTF. Filled out from reference TRBV7-9 and TRBJ1-2, the complete variable domain reads DTGVSQNPRHKITKRGQNVTFRCDPISEHNRLYWYRQTLGQGPEFLTYFQNEAQLEKSRLLSDRFSAERPKGSFSTLEIQRTEQGDSAMYLCASSSLIGGFGYTFGSGTRLTVV.

The chain carries TRBV10-1 and TRBJ2-1; 7 bases match TRBD1. The CDR3 contains 17 residues. The V segment lost 4 bases and the J segment 5 bases; nucleotides outside the gene matches: 14. Germline values: CDR1 WNHNN, CDR2 SYGVQD (reference sequence). The CDR3 here is CASSAIPTGKTNNEQFF. CDR3 bases: TGCGCCAGCAGTGCCATCCCGACAGGGAAGACAAACAATGAGCAGTTCTTC.

As to this clone: Other DNA variants within this sample encode the same CDR3. This chain joins TRBV19 and TRBJ1-2, with 9 bases identical to TRBD1. The CDR3 is 15 amino acids. After removal of 1 base from V and 2 bases from J, the junction contained 2 bases not matched to a gene. Per germline, CDR1 LNHDA and CDR2 SQIVND (reference sequence). Written as DNA, the CDR3 is TGTGCCAGTAGTATAGGGGGACAGGGCAACTATGGCTACACCTTC. This encodes CASSIGGQGNYGYTF.

The V call is TRBV30, the J call TRBJ2-7, with 7 bases matching TRBD2. The CDR3 covers 13 residues. Trimming at V came to 2 bases and at J to 2 bases, leaving 3 bases not matched to a gene. The V gene's germline CDR1 is GTSNPN and CDR2 SVGIG (reference sequence). The CDR3 here is CAWSRLATYEQYF. CDR3 bases: TGTGCCTGGAGTCGACTAGCCACCTACGAGCAGTACTTC. Using reference TRBV30 and TRBJ2-7 for the parts outside the CDR3, the full variable domain is SQTIHQWPATLVQPVGSPLSLECTVEGTSNPNLYWYRQAAGRGLQLLFYSVGIGQISSEVPQNLSASRPQDRQFILSSKKLLLSDSGFYLCAWSRLATYEQYFGPGTRLTVT.

The chain couples TRBV5-1 to TRBJ2-3; a possible D gene is TRBD1 (6 bases). V lost 4 bases, J lost 2 bases, and 20 bases lay in between. This CDR3 has 17 residues. Germline lookup yields CDR1 SGHRS and CDR2 YFSETQ. CDR3 in amino acids: CASSPGALRSVTDTQYF. The CDR3, as DNA: TGCGCCAGCAGCCCAGGGGCACTACGGTCGGTCACAGATACGCAGTATTTT.

The rearrangement links TRBV7-2 to TRBJ1-5; TRBD1 aligns across 7 bases. The V and J ends lost 5 bases and 4 bases, in that order; junction bases with no gene match: 8. Germline V gives CDR1 SGHTA, CDR2 FQGNSA. The CDR3 is made up of 15 amino acids. The DNA of the CDR3 is TGTGCCAGCAGCGGGTGGACAGGACTAAATCAGCCCCAGCATTTT. Translated, it gives CASSGWTGLNQPQHF.

This clone has more than one count but fewer than ten. The chain has TRBV7-8 and TRBJ1-1; D unclear. The CDR3 runs to 11 residues. CDR1 and CDR2 (germline): SGHVS, FQNEAQ. Trimming shortened V by 3 bases and J by 3 bases, and 2 bases separated the two germline ends. This chain's CDR3 is CASSLDTEAFF. The CDR3 bases are TGTGCCAGCAGCTTGGACACTGAAGCTTTCTTT.

J is TRBJ2-7 and V is TRBV9; 7 bases are a match to TRBD1. Germline V gives CDR1 SGDLS, CDR2 YYNGEE. There are 14 residues in the CDR3. J lost 5 bases, V lost 4 bases, and 9 bases had no gene match. The CDR3, as DNA: TGTGCCAGCAGCTCCCAACAGGGGCGAGACGAGCAGTACTTC. Translating gives CASSSQQGRDEQYF.

The genes are TRBV19 and TRBJ1-6; the D gene is possibly TRBD1 (6 bases). V gave up 3 bases and J gave up 10 bases, with 13 bases separating them. This CDR3 region has 14 residues. Germline V gives CDR1 LNHDA, CDR2 SQIVND (reference sequence). CDR3 in DNA: TGTGCCAGTAGTATTGGGGGCGAAGGGTCACCCCTCCACTTT. Translating gives CASSIGGEGSPLHF.

The chain joins TRBV6-5 to TRBJ2-2; TRBD1 aligns across 7 bases. The CDR3 extends over 14 amino acids. Germline CDR1 is MNHEY and CDR2 is SVGAGI. V lost 5 bases and J lost 6; bases outside the gene matches: 6. CDR3 coding DNA: TGTGCCAGCAGTGACAGGGCGGGTGCCGGGGAGCTGTTTTTT. This codes for CASSDRAGAGELFF.

J is TRBJ2-1 and V is TRBV20-1; D gene uncertain. Germline values: CDR1 DFQATT, CDR2 SNEGSKA (reference sequence). CDR3 length: 10 amino acids. Deletions cut 0 bases from V and 9 bases from J, with 3 bases between. The CDR3 region is CSARDTEQFF. The CDR3 nucleotides read TGCAGTGCTAGAGATACTGAGCAGTTCTTC.

The J gene is TRBJ2-5, the V gene TRBV20-1, with D uncertain. The length of the CDR3 is 11 residues. V was clipped by 6 bases and J by 4 bases, with 9 bases between them. Germline V CDR1 and CDR2: DFQATT, SNEGSKA (reference sequence). The CDR3 loop is CSAPLGETQYF. The CDR3 DNA reads as TGCAGTGCCCCCCTAGGAGAGACCCAGTACTTC.

This clone was observed a few times. The gene calls are TRBV27 and TRBJ1-1; a possible D gene is TRBD1 (6 bases). The CDR3 runs to 14 residues. CDR1 is MNHEY, CDR2 SMNVEV, per germline (reference sequence). The V end lost 5 bases, the J end lost 4 bases, and 14 bases lay between the germline ends. The CDR3 coding sequence is TGTGCCAGCAGTCGGGGGCAAGGGGGCACTGAAGCTTTCTTT. This translates into CASSRGQGGTEAFF.